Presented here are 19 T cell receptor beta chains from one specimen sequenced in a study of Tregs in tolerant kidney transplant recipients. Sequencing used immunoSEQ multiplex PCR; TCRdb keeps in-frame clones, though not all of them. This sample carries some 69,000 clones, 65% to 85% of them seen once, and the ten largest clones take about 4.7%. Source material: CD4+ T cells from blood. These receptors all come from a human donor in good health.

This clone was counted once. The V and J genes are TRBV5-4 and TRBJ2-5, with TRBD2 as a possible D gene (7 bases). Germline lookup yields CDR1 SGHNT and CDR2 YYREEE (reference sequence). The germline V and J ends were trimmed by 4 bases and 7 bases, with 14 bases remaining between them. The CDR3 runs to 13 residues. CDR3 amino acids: CASSERGGGTQYF. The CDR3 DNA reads TGTGCCAGCAGCGAGAGGGGGGGCGGGACCCAGTACTTC.

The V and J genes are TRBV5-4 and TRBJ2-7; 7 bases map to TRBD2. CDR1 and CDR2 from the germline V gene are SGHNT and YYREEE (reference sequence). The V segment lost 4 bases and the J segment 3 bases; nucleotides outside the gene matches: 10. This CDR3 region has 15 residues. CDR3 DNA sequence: TGTGCCAGCAGCCTAGGAGGGACTAATTTCTACGAGCAGTACTTC. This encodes CASSLGGTNFYEQYF. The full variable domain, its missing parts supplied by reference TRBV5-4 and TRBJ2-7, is ETGVTQSPTHLIKTRGQQVTLRCSSQSGHNTVSWYQQALGQGPQFIFQYYREEENGRGNFPPRFSGLQFPNYSSELNVNALELDDSALYLCASSLGGTNFYEQYFGPGTRLTVT.

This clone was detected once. Here the CDR3 reads CASSLVSSDGGTEAFF. The CDR3 nucleotides read TGTGCCAGCAGCTTAGTCTCGTCGGATGGAGGCACTGAAGCTTTCTTT. This chain uses TRBV11-3 with TRBJ1-1; D call uncertain. V lost 1 base and J 4 bases, leaving 16 bases between the germline ends. CDR3 length equals 16 residues. The germline gives CDR1 SGHNT, CDR2 YENEEA.

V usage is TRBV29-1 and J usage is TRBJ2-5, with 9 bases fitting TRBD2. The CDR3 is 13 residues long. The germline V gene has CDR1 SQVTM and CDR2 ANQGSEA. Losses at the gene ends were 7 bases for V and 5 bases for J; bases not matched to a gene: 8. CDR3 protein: CSGVAGGQETQYF. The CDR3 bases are TGCAGCGGAGTTGCGGGGGGGCAGGAGACCCAGTACTTC.

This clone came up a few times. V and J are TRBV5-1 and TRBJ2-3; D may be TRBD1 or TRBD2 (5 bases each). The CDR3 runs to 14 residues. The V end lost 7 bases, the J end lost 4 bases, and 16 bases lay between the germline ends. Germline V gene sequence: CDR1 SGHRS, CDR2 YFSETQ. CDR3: CASSPDGAPDTQYF. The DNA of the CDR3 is TGCGCCAGCTCGCCGGACGGGGCGCCAGATACGCAGTATTTT.

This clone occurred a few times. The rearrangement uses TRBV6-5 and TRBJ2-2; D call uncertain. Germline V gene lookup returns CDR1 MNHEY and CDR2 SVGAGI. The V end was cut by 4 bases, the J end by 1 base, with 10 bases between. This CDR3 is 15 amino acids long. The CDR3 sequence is CASSSDLWNTGELFF. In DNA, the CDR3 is TGTGCCAGCAGTTCAGACCTGTGGAACACCGGGGAGCTGTTTTTT.

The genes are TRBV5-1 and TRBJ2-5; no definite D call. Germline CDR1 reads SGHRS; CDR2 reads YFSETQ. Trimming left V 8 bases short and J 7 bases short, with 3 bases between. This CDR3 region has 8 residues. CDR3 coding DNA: TGCGCCAGAGGGACCCAGTACTTC. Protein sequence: CARGTQYF.

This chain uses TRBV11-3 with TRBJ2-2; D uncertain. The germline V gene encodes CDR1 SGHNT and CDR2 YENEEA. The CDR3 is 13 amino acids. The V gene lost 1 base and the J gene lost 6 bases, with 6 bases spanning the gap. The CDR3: CASSLGSSGELFF. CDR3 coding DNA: TGTGCCAGCAGCTTAGGGAGCTCCGGGGAGCTGTTTTTT.

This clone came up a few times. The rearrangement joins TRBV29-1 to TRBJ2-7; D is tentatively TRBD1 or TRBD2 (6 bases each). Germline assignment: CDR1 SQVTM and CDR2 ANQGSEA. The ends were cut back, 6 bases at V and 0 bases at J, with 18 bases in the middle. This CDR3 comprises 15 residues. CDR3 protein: CSVGAQQGLSYEQYF. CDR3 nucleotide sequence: TGCAGCGTGGGGGCCCAACAGGGACTCTCCTACGAGCAGTACTTC.

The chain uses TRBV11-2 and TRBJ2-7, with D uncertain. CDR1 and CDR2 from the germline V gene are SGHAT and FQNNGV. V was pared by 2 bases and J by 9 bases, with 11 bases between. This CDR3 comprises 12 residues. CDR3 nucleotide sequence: TGTGCCAGCAGCTTATATAATGACGGGCAGTACTTC. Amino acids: CASSLYNDGQYF.

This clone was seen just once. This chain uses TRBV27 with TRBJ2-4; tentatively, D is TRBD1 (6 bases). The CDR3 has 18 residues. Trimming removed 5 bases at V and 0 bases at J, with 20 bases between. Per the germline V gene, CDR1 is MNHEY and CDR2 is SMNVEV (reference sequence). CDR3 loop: CASSPNRQESLAKNIQYF. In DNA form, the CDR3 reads TGTGCCAGCAGTCCGAACAGACAGGAGTCCTTAGCCAAAAACATTCAGTACTTC.

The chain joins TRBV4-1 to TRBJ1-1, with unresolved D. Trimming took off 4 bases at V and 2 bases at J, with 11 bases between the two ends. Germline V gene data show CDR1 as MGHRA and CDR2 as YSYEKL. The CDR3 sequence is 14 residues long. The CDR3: CASSLRFVNTEAFF. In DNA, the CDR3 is TGCGCCAGCAGCCTGCGATTTGTCAACACTGAAGCTTTCTTT.

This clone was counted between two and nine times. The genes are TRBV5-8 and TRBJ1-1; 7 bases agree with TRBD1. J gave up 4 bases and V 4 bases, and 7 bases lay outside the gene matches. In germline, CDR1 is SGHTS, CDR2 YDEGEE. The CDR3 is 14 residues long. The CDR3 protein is CASSGIGGITEAFF. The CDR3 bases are TGTGCCAGCAGCGGGATAGGGGGCATCACTGAAGCTTTCTTT. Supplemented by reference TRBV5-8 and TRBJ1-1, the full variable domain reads EAGVTQSPTHLIKTRGQQATLRCSPISGHTSVYWYQQALGLGLQFLLWYDEGEERNRGNFPPRFSGRQFPNYSSELNVNALELEDSALYLCASSGIGGITEAFFGQGTRLTVV.

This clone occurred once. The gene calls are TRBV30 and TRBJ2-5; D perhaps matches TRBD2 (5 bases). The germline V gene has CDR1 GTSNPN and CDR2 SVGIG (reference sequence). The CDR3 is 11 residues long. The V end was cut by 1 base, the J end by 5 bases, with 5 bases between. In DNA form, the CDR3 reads TGTGCCTGGAGTGGGAGGGAGACCCAGTACTTC. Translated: CAWSGRETQYF.

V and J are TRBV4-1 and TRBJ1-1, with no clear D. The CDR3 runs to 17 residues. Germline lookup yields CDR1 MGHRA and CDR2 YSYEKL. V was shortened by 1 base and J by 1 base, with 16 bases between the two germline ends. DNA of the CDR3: TGCGCCAGCAGCCAAGGCCCCGTGAGTCTCGGGAACACTGAAGCTTTCTTT. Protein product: CASSQGPVSLGNTEAFF.

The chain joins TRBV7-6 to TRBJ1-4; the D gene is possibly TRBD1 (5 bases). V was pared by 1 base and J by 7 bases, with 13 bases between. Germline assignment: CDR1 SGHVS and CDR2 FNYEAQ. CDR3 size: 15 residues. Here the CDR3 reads CASSLERGPSEKLFF. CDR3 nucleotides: TGTGCCAGCAGCTTAGAGCGGGGCCCAAGTGAAAAACTGTTTTTT.

CDR3 in amino acids: CASSQERTKWLSYEQYF. The CDR3 nucleotides read TGCGCCAGCAGCCAAGAAAGAACGAAGTGGCTCTCCTACGAGCAGTACTTC. The genes are TRBV4-3 and TRBJ2-7, with D hard to call. CDR1 is LGHNA, CDR2 YSLEER, per germline. Deletions cut 0 bases from V and 0 bases from J, with 15 bases between. The CDR3 has 17 residues.

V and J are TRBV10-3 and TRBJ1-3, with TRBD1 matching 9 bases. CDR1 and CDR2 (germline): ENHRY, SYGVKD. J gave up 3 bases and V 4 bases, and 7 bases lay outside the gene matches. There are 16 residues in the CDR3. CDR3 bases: TGTGCCATCAGTGGTGGGACAGGGTTCTATGGAAACACCATATATTTT. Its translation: CAISGGTGFYGNTIYF.

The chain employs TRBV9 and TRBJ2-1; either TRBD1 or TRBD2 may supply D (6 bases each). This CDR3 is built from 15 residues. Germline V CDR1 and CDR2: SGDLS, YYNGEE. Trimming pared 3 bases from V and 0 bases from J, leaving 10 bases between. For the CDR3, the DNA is TGTGCCAGCAGCGCGGGGGCCAGCTCCTACAATGAGCAGTTCTTC. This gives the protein CASSAGASSYNEQFF.